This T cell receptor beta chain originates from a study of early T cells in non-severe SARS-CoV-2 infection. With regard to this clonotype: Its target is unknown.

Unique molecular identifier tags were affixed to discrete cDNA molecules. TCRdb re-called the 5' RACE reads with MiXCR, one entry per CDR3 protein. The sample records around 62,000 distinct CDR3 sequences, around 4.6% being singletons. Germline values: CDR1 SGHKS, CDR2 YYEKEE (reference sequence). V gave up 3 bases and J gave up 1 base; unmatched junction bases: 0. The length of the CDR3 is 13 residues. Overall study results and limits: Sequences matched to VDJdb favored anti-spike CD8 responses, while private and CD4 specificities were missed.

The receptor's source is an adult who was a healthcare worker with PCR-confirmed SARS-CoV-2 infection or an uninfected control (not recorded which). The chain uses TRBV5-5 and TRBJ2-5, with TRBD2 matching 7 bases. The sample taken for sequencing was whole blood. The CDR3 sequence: CASSWTSQETQYF. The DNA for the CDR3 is TGTGCCAGCAGCTGGACTAGCCAAGAGACCCAGTACTTC.